These 30 T cell receptor beta chains share one sample of origin, sequenced in a study of blood T cell repertoires in COVID-19. TCRdb keeps only in-frame clones here, not all; method: immunoSEQ multiplex PCR. The table includes a few hundred thousand clones, about four fifths detected once. Sequencing was done on a sample of peripheral blood. Receptors were obtained from a woman between 18 and 29 years old with acute or convalescent COVID-19.

V gene TRBV5-1 combines with J gene TRBJ1-1; tentatively, D is TRBD1 (6 bases). The V end lost 3 bases, the J end lost 1 base, and 13 bases lay between the germline ends. The CDR3 totals 15 residues. CDR1 and CDR2 (germline): SGHRS, YFSETQ. The CDR3 protein is CASSSRAGANTEAFF. DNA for the CDR3: TGCGCCAGCAGCTCCCGGGCAGGGGCGAACACTGAAGCTTTCTTT.

The rearrangement uses TRBV19 and TRBJ2-2; D might be TRBD2 (5 bases). This CDR3 is 15 amino acids long. V gave up 3 bases and J gave up 7 bases, with 15 bases separating them. CDR1 is LNHDA, CDR2 SQIVND, per germline (reference sequence). CDR3 residues: CASSISAGVVGELFF. In DNA form, the CDR3 reads TGTGCCAGTAGTATTTCGGCGGGTGTGGTCGGGGAGCTGTTTTTT. Full variable domain (remainder filled in from reference TRBV19 and TRBJ2-2): DGGITQSPKYLFRKEGQNVTLSCEQNLNHDAMYWYRQDPGQGLRLIYYSQIVNDFQKGDIAEGYSVSREKKESFPLTVTSAQKNPTAFYLCASSISAGVVGELFFGEGSRLTVL.

The chain is built from TRBV29-1 and TRBJ2-7, with TRBD1 identical over 9 bases. Per the germline V gene, CDR1 is SQVTM and CDR2 is ANQGSEA. With 2 bases clipped from V and 7 bases from J, the junction kept 6 bases outside the gene matches. The CDR3 has 13 residues. CDR3 nucleotide sequence: TGCAGCGTTGAAACAGGGGGCGGGTTTGAGCAGTACTTC. This sequence encodes CSVETGGGFEQYF.

V is TRBV18 and J is TRBJ2-2; 8 bases agree with TRBD1. The length of the CDR3 is 15 residues. Looked up from germline, CDR1 is KGHSH and CDR2 is LQKENI. Losses at the gene ends were 6 bases for V and 4 bases for J; bases not matched to a gene: 7. The CDR3 nucleotides are TGTGCCAGCTCGCTACAGGGGGATCTCACCGGGGAGCTGTTTTTT. This gives the protein CASSLQGDLTGELFF.

This chain links TRBV14 with TRBJ2-3; 9 nucleotides match TRBD1. V trimming: 4 bases; J trimming: 7 bases; junction bases outside the gene matches: 6. The germline gives CDR1 SGHDN, CDR2 FVKESK. The CDR3 spans 14 residues. CDR3: CASSRDRVSNTQYF. CDR3 coding DNA: TGTGCCAGCAGCCGGGACAGGGTTAGTAATACGCAGTATTTT.

CDR3 in DNA: TGTGCCAGCAGCCAGTTGACAGGAATAATATGGGGCTACACCTTC. The encoded protein is CASSQLTGIIWGYTF. The rearrangement joins TRBV3-1 (or the pseudogene TRBV3-2) to TRBJ1-2, with D possibly being TRBD1 (6 bases). Germline loops: CDR1 LGHDT, CDR2 YNNKEL (reference sequence). The CDR3 consists of 15 residues. V lost 3 bases and J 8 bases, leaving 19 bases between the germline ends.

V is TRBV12-5 and J is TRBJ1-1; no reliable D call. The germline gives CDR1 LGHNT, CDR2 FRNRAP. The germline V and J ends were trimmed by 3 bases and 1 base, with 15 bases remaining between them. The CDR3 sequence is 16 residues long. The CDR3 DNA is TGTGCTAGTGGTTTCAGTGTTTATCCCTCGAACACTGAAGCTTTCTTT. Protein: CASGFSVYPSNTEAFF.

This clone came up a few times. V and J are TRBV30 and TRBJ2-7, with D uncertain. Germline V gene data show CDR1 as GTSNPN and CDR2 as SVGIG (reference sequence). CDR3 size: 12 residues. V shed 4 bases and J shed 0 bases, with 7 bases lying between them. In DNA form, the CDR3 reads TGTGCCTGGAACTACGACTCCTACGAGCAGTACTTC. It translates to CAWNYDSYEQYF.

The rearrangement uses TRBV6-2 or TRBV6-3 and TRBJ1-1; D unresolved. Germline values: CDR1 MNHEY, CDR2 SVGEGT. CDR3 length: 13 residues. V lost 2 bases and J 4 bases, leaving 8 bases between the germline ends. The CDR3 DNA reads as TGTGCCAGCAGTTACATGGGGAGCACTGAAGCTTTCTTT. The encoded protein is CASSYMGSTEAFF.

The gene calls are TRBV3-1 (or the pseudogene TRBV3-2) and TRBJ1-3; D gene unclear. V was shortened by 0 bases and J by 4 bases, with 10 bases between the two germline ends. The germline V gene has CDR1 LGHDT and CDR2 YNNKEL (reference sequence). The CDR3 sequence is 15 residues long. The CDR3 spells CASSQDSGFGNTIYF. DNA of the CDR3: TGTGCCAGCAGCCAAGATTCCGGGTTCGGAAACACCATATATTTT.

The V and J genes are TRBV6-5 and TRBJ1-2, with 7 nucleotides matching TRBD1. There are 13 residues in the CDR3. V shed 7 bases and J 5 bases; nucleotides not matched to a gene: 7. The germline CDR1 and CDR2 sequences are MNHEY and SVGAGI. For the CDR3, the DNA is TGTGCCAGCACAAAAACAGGGGTTTATGGCTACACCTTC. It specifies CASTKTGVYGYTF.

The chain links TRBV6-1 to TRBJ1-5, with D uncertain. The V end lost 1 base, the J end lost 4 bases, and 8 bases lay between the germline ends. Looked up from germline, CDR1 is MNHNS and CDR2 is SASEGT. The CDR3 contains 14 residues. The CDR3 spells CASSEGHVNQPQHF. The DNA for the CDR3 is TGTGCCAGCAGTGAAGGGCACGTTAATCAGCCCCAGCATTTT.

This chain connects TRBV20-1 to TRBJ1-2; tentative D call: TRBD1 (6 bases). The CDR3 has 11 residues. From germline, CDR1 is DFQATT and CDR2 SNEGSKA (reference sequence). The ends were cut back, 4 bases at V and 8 bases at J, with 11 bases in the middle. The DNA for the CDR3 is TGCAGTGCTACACAGGGACGGGGCTACACCTTC. This translates into CSATQGRGYTF.

The rearrangement links TRBV5-6 to TRBJ2-7, with D possibly being TRBD1 (5 bases). CDR3 length: 12 residues. The germline V gene has CDR1 SGHDT and CDR2 YYEEEE. The V gene lost 4 bases and the J gene lost 3 bases, with 8 bases spanning the gap. The CDR3 bases are TGTGCCAGCAGCAGACAGAACTACGAGCAGTACTTC. As protein: CASSRQNYEQYF. The whole variable domain, remainder taken from reference TRBV5-6 and TRBJ2-7, is DAGVTQSPTHLIKTRGQQVTLRCSPKSGHDTVSWYQQALGQGPQFIFQYYEEEERQRGNFPDRFSGHQFPNYSSELNVNALLLGDSALYLCASSRQNYEQYFGPGTRLTVT.

The chain carries TRBV6-8 and TRBJ1-1; D gene unclear. Trimming removed 5 bases from V and 5 bases from J, with 24 bases in between. The germline gives CDR1 MNHGY, CDR2 SAAAGT. The CDR3 runs to 17 residues. The CDR3, as DNA: TGTGCCAGCAGTACCTCGGACGGTGAGGGAGCGTTTACTGAAGCTTTCTTT. This codes for CASSTSDGEGAFTEAFF.

This clone was counted at least ten times. This chain links TRBV19 with TRBJ2-5; TRBD1 aligns across 8 bases. From germline, CDR1 is LNHDA and CDR2 SQIVND (reference sequence). V gave up 7 bases and J gave up 3 bases; unmatched junction bases: 16. This CDR3 comprises 17 residues. For the CDR3, the DNA is TGTGCCAGTACCCCGACCCCCCCCGACAGGGGAAAAGAGACCCAGTACTTC. It translates to CASTPTPPDRGKETQYF.

This chain joins TRBV14 and TRBJ2-1; TRBD1 matches at 10 bases. J was trimmed by 5 bases and V by 7 bases; bases with no gene match: 11. The CDR3 covers 16 residues. The V gene's germline CDR1 is SGHDN and CDR2 FVKESK. CDR3 coding DNA: TGTGCCAGCACCCCGACCCGGGACAGGGGAGACAATGAGCAGTTCTTC. Translated, it gives CASTPTRDRGDNEQFF.

This chain links TRBV15 with TRBJ2-5; 10 nucleotides match TRBD1. CDR1 LNHNV and CDR2 YYDKDF come from the germline V gene (reference sequence). With V trimmed by 6 bases and J by 2 bases, 6 bases remained unmatched. CDR3 size: 15 residues. The CDR3 here is CATSGGQGTQETQYF. The CDR3, as DNA: TGTGCCACCAGTGGGGGACAGGGGACACAAGAGACCCAGTACTTC.

The rearrangement uses TRBV5-5 and TRBJ2-5, with D possibly TRBD1 on 6 matching bases. The ends were cut back, 2 bases at V and 0 bases at J, with 11 bases in the middle. Germline CDR1 reads SGHKS; CDR2 reads YYEKEE (reference sequence). This CDR3 spans 15 amino acids. The CDR3 DNA follows: TGTGCCAGCAGCTTAGGTGCAGGGGACCAAGAGACCCAGTACTTC. Its translation: CASSLGAGDQETQYF.

This clone was found once. The chain uses TRBV28 and TRBJ1-1; D perhaps matches TRBD1 (6 bases). The CDR3 loop spans 15 amino acids. Trimming stripped 7 bases from V and 5 bases from J, with 20 bases between. The germline gives CDR1 MDHEN, CDR2 SYDVKM. The CDR3 here is CASTSAGGPWTEAFF. The CDR3, as DNA: TGTGCCAGCACCTCAGCGGGGGGGCCGTGGACTGAAGCTTTCTTT.

This clone appeared many times. This chain joins TRBV28 and TRBJ1-2; no reliable D call. CDR1 and CDR2 (germline): MDHEN, SYDVKM. The CDR3 runs to 13 residues. V lost 7 bases, J lost 3 bases, and 12 bases lay in between. CDR3 nucleotide sequence: TGTGCCAGCAAGGAGAATTCGGACTATGGCTACACCTTC. Protein: CASKENSDYGYTF.

The chain carries TRBV7-9 and TRBJ1-1, with 8 positions matching TRBD1. CDR1 is SEHNR, CDR2 FQNEAQ, per germline (reference sequence). The CDR3 is made up of 15 amino acids. J gave up 3 bases and V 5 bases, and 8 bases lay outside the gene matches. CDR3 DNA: TGTGCCAGCAGCCGAGAGGGGGACAGGCACACTGAAGCTTTCTTT. It codes for CASSREGDRHTEAFF.

The V gene is TRBV18, the J gene TRBJ2-5, with 10 nucleotides matching TRBD2. The CDR3 runs 15 residues. Germline V CDR1 and CDR2: KGHSH, LQKENI. The junction had 8 bases not matched to a gene; V was cut back by 8 bases and J by 2 bases. The CDR3 spells CASSRTSGSQETQYF. As DNA, the CDR3 is TGTGCCAGCAGCCGGACTAGCGGATCTCAAGAGACCCAGTACTTC. Full variable domain (remainder filled in from reference TRBV18 and TRBJ2-5): NAGVMQNPRHLVRRRGQEARLRCSPMKGHSHVYWYRQLPEEGLKFMVYLQKENIIDESGMPKERFSAEFPKEGPSILRIQQVVRGDSAAYFCASSRTSGSQETQYFGPGTRLLVL.

V is TRBV27 and J is TRBJ2-1; 10 nucleotides match TRBD2. The CDR3 sequence is 17 residues long. V lost 4 bases, J lost 0 bases, and 6 bases stayed unmatched. Germline values: CDR1 MNHEY, CDR2 SMNVEV (reference sequence). CDR3 sequence reads: CASSSFSSGSSYNEQFF. CDR3 nucleotides: TGTGCCAGCAGTTCCTTTTCTAGCGGGAGCTCCTACAATGAGCAGTTCTTC.

This chain uses TRBV6-6 with TRBJ1-1; 7 bases are shared with TRBD1. The CDR3 spans 14 residues. V lost 7 bases to trimming and J lost 4 bases; unmatched junction nucleotides: 9. Germline V gene lookup returns CDR1 MNHNY and CDR2 SVGAGI (reference sequence). The chain's CDR3 is CASTTKGGGTEAFF. The CDR3 nucleotides are TGTGCCAGCACCACTAAAGGGGGCGGCACTGAAGCTTTCTTT.

This chain links TRBV6-2 or TRBV6-3 with TRBJ2-7; 9 bases map to TRBD1. The CDR3 length is 20 residues. Germline loops: CDR1 MNHEY, CDR2 SVGEGT. Trimming at V came to 4 bases and at J to 0 bases, leaving 19 bases not matched to a gene. CDR3 residues: CASSLQGARRAYHLSYEQYF. The CDR3 coding sequence is TGTGCCAGCAGTTTACAGGGGGCGCGGCGGGCGTACCACCTCTCCTACGAGCAGTACTTC.

This clone was counted between two and nine times. The CDR3, as DNA: TGTGCCAGCTCACCACCGTCGGCGGGAGTAATCGCCAATGAGCAGTTCTTC. It translates to CASSPPSAGVIANEQFF. This sequence joins TRBV18 and TRBJ2-1, with TRBD2 matching over 7 bases. V shed 0 bases, J shed 6 bases, and the junction held 11 bases outside the gene matches. This CDR3 spans 17 amino acids. The V gene's germline CDR1 is KGHSH and CDR2 LQKENI.

This chain connects TRBV28 to TRBJ2-7; no clear D. Germline CDR1 and CDR2: MDHEN and SYDVKM. CDR3 length: 12 amino acids. The V end was cut by 6 bases, the J end by 3 bases, with 9 bases between. In nucleotides, the CDR3 is TGTGCCAGCAGACCAGGAATCTACGAGCAGTACTTC. This codes for CASRPGIYEQYF.

The chain has TRBV6-5 and TRBJ1-2; no reliable D call. This CDR3 region has 13 residues. Germline CDR1 is MNHEY and CDR2 is SVGAGI. Trimming stripped 5 bases from V and 5 bases from J, with 12 bases between. For the CDR3, the DNA is TGTGCCAGCAGTCAGCTCACAGCATATGGCTACACCTTC. Translating gives CASSQLTAYGYTF.

The chain links TRBV2 to TRBJ2-5; TRBD2 matches 13 bases. V gave up 4 bases and J gave up 4 bases; unmatched junction bases: 6. The CDR3 length is 16 residues. Looked up from germline, CDR1 is SNHLY and CDR2 is FYNNEI. The CDR3: CASSGTSGRVGETQYF. The DNA of the CDR3 is TGTGCCAGCAGTGGTACTAGCGGGAGGGTTGGAGAGACCCAGTACTTC.